The clone carrying this T cell receptor beta chain appeared many times. Its antigen remains unidentified. The entry originates in a study of CD8 T cells in ankylosing spondylitis. Findings and limits, study-wide: Among TCR beta sequences, a motif of several highly homologous variants appeared characteristic of ankylosing spondylitis blood.

Quantitative molecular-barcoded 5'-RACE generated the TCR beta libraries. A single record per CDR3 protein comes from TCRdb applying MiXCR to the 5' RACE reads. The sample consists of about 9,700 distinct CDR3 sequences, 5.5% to 6.5% of them appearing once. The germline V gene has CDR1 SGDLS and CDR2 YYNGEE. This CDR3 comprises 15 residues. Trimming at V came to 6 bases and at J to 5 bases, leaving 7 bases not matched to a gene. What was sequenced was blood, either unsorted or a sorted T cell fraction (not recorded which). J is TRBJ2-1 and V is TRBV9; 11 bases map to TRBD2. The sequence came from a female donor with ankylosing spondylitis or in good health (not recorded which). Here the CDR3 DNA reads TGTGCCAGCACACTAGCGGGAGAGGCTCACAATGAGCAGTTCTTC. Protein sequence: CASTLAGEAHNEQFF. Filled out from reference TRBV9 and TRBJ2-1, the complete variable domain reads DSGVTQTPKHLITATGQRVTLRCSPRSGDLSVYWYQQSLDQGLQFLIQYYNGEERAKGNILERFSAQQFPDLHSELNLSSLELGDSALYFCASTLAGEAHNEQFFGPGTRLTVL.